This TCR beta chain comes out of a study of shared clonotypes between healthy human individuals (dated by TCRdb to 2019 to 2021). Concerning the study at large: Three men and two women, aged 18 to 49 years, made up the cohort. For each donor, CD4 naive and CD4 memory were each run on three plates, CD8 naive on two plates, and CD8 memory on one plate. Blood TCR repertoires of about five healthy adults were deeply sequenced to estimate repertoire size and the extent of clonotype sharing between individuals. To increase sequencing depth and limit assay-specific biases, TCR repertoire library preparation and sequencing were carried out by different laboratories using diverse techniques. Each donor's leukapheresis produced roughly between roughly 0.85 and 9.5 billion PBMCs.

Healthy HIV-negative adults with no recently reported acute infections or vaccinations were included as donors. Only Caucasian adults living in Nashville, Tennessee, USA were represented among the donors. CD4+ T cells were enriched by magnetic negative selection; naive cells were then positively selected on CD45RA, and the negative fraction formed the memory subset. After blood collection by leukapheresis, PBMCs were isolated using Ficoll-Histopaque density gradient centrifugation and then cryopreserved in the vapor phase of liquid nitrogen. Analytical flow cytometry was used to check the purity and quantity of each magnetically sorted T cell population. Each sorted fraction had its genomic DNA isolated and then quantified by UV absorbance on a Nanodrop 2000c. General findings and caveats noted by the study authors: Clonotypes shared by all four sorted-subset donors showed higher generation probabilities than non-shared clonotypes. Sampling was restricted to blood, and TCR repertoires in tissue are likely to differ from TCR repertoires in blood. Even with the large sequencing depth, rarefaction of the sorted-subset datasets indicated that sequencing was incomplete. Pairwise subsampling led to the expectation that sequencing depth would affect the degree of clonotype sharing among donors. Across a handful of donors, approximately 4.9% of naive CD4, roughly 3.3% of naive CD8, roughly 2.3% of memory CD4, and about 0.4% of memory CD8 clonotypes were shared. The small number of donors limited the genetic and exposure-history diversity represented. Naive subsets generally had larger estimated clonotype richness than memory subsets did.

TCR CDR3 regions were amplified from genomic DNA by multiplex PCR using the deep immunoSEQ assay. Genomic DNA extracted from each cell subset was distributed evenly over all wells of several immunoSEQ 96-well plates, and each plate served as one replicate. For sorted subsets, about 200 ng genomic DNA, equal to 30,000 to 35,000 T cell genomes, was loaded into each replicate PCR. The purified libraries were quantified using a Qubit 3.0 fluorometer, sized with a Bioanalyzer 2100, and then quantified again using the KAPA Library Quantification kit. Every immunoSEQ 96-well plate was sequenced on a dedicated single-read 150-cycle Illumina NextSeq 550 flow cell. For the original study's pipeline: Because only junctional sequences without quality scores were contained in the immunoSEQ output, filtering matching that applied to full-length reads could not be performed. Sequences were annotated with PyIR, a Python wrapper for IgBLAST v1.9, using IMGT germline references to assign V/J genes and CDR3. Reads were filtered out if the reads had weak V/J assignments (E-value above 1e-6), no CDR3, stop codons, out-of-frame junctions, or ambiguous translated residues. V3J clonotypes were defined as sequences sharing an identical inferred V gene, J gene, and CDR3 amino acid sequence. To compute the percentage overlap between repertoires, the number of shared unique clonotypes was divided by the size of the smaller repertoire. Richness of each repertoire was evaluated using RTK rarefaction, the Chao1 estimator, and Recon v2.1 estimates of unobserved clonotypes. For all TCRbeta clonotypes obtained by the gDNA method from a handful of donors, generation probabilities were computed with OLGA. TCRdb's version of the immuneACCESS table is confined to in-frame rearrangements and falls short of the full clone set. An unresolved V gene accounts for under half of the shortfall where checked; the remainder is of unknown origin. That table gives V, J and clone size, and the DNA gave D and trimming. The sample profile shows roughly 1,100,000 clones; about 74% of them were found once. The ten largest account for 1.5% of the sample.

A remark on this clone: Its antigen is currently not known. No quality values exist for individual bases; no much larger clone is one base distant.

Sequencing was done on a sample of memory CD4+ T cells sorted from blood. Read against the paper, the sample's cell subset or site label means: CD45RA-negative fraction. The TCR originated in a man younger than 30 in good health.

The DNA sequence is TGTGCCAGCAGCTTAGGTGTCGGGAGCTATTTTGAGCAGTTCTTC. This sequence encodes CASSLGVGSYFEQFF. The chain joins TRBV7-2 to TRBJ2-1; the D gene is perhaps TRBD2, from 6 matching bases. CDR1 and CDR2 were assigned from the germline V gene as SGHTA and FQGNSA. Trimming at the junction amounts to 1 base on V and 9 bases on J, and the germline ends lie 16 bases apart. CDR3 length: 15 amino acids, cysteine to phenylalanine. Only CDR3 DNA remains: 45 bases, in frame from the first base.